The 19 T cell receptor beta chains below all came from one sample that was sequenced in a study of identical twins. TCRdb ran MiXCR on the 5' RACE reads and lists one entry per CDR3 protein. The sample holds more than 1.5 million distinct CDR3 sequences, more than 30% seen once. Material for sequencing was cord blood. The receptors here all came from a newborn girl in good health.

The V call is TRBV28, the J call TRBJ2-5; 8 nucleotides align to TRBD1. V lost 4 bases to trimming and J lost 6 bases; unmatched junction nucleotides: 10. The CDR3 sequence is 15 residues long. The germline CDR1 and CDR2 sequences are MDHEN and SYDVKM. The CDR3 sequence: CASSSIGQGRKTQYF. The DNA of the CDR3 is TGTGCCAGCAGTTCAATTGGACAGGGAAGGAAGACCCAGTACTTC.

This clonotype was detected once. This could be a read error, since a much larger clone is one nucleotide away. This chain links TRBV7-2 with TRBJ2-3, with D unresolved. Germline CDR1 is SGHTA and CDR2 is FQGNSA. V dropped 1 base and J dropped 3 bases, with 14 bases sitting between them. The CDR3 has 16 amino acids. The chain's CDR3 is CASSLEAWVRTDTQYF. The CDR3 bases are TGTGCCAGCAGCTTAGAAGCGTGGGTGAGGACAGATACGCAGTATTTT.

As regards this clonotype: A much larger clone is a single base away; this may be a read error. The chain links TRBV29-1 to TRBJ2-1; D unclear. V was pared by 6 bases and J by 0 bases, with 12 bases between. The CDR3 covers 14 residues. The germline gives CDR1 SQVTM, CDR2 ANQGSEA. CDR3 DNA: TGCAGCGTGAGAGGCCAGAGCTCCTACAATGAGCAGTTCTTC. Translating it yields CSVRGQSSYNEQFF.

The J gene is TRBJ2-5, the V gene TRBV9; TRBD1 aligns across 8 bases. V trimming: 0 bases; J trimming: 4 bases; junction bases outside the gene matches: 2. Germline V gives CDR1 SGDLS, CDR2 YYNGEE. The CDR3 runs to 14 residues. Here the CDR3 DNA reads TGTGCCAGCAGCGTAGCTACAGGGGGAGAGACCCAGTACTTC. Its protein product is CASSVATGGETQYF. Full variable domain (outside the CDR3, taken from reference TRBV9 and TRBJ2-5): DSGVTQTPKHLITATGQRVTLRCSPRSGDLSVYWYQQSLDQGLQFLIQYYNGEERAKGNILERFSAQQFPDLHSELNLSSLELGDSALYFCASSVATGGETQYFGPGTRLLVL.

The V call is TRBV20-1, the J call TRBJ2-7; 11 bases align to TRBD2. The J segment lost 3 bases and the V segment lost 0 bases, leaving 7 bases of the junction unmatched. This CDR3 contains 16 residues. The V gene's germline CDR1 is DFQATT and CDR2 SNEGSKA (reference sequence). CDR3 sequence: CSARESWLAGGYEQYF. The CDR3 region has the DNA TGCAGTGCTAGAGAATCTTGGCTAGCGGGGGGCTACGAGCAGTACTTC.

This clonotype was found many times. This may stem from a read error, because a much larger clone lies one nucleotide away. The chain carries TRBV20-1 and TRBJ2-3; no firm D call. The germline V and J ends were trimmed by 4 bases and 3 bases, with 2 bases remaining between them. Germline loops: CDR1 DFQATT, CDR2 SNEGSKA (reference sequence). The CDR3 sequence is 10 residues long. The CDR3 DNA is TGCAGTGCTATGACAGATACGCAGTATTTT. Protein: CSAMTDTQYF.

This clonotype was seen only a few times. The V and J genes are TRBV7-8 and TRBJ1-2; no reliable D call. The CDR3 covers 15 residues. Germline V CDR1 and CDR2: SGHVS, FQNEAQ. Trimming cost V 6 bases and J 6 bases, with 20 bases left between them. CDR3 DNA sequence: TGTGCCAGCAGAAGGGCAGGCGGGAAAGGTGATGGCTACACCTTC. Translated, it gives CASRRAGGKGDGYTF.

In its sample, this clonotype was seen a few times. This sequence joins TRBV20-1 and TRBJ1-6; 11 positions match TRBD1. V shed 4 bases and J 9 bases; nucleotides not matched to a gene: 8. Germline CDR1 reads DFQATT; CDR2 reads SNEGSKA (reference sequence). The CDR3 length is 15 residues. The CDR3, as DNA: TGCAGTGCTAAGCCGGACAGGGGGCTTATTTCACCCCTCCACTTT. It is translated as CSAKPDRGLISPLHF.

The chain has TRBV10-3 and TRBJ2-7; TRBD2 aligns across 7 bases. CDR3 length: 16 amino acids. V gave up 0 bases and J gave up 5 bases; unmatched junction bases: 10. In germline, CDR1 is ENHRY, CDR2 SYGVKD. The CDR3 loop is CAISESTGLPGDEQYF. The CDR3 DNA follows: TGTGCCATCAGTGAGTCGACGGGACTACCGGGCGACGAGCAGTACTTC.

In its sample, this clonotype was seen a few times. The chain employs TRBV2 and TRBJ2-7, with unresolved D. The V end was cut by 1 base, the J end by 0 bases, with 7 bases between. Germline assignment: CDR1 SNHLY and CDR2 FYNNEI. The CDR3 totals 14 residues. Written as DNA, the CDR3 is TGTGCCAGCAGTGAAGAAACAGCCTCCTACGAGCAGTACTTC. Its translation is CASSEETASYEQYF.

The gene calls are TRBV28 and TRBJ2-4, with 11 bases identical to TRBD2. The DNA end is more similar to TRBJ2-5, so the J call may be wrong. Germline assignment: CDR1 MDHEN and CDR2 SYDVKM. This CDR3 spans 18 amino acids. The CDR3 here is CASSPRVNRLAGQETQYF. In DNA form, the CDR3 reads TGTGCCAGCAGTCCACGGGTGAACCGACTAGCGGGACAAGAGACCCAGTACTTC.

This sequence joins TRBV12-3 or TRBV12-4 and TRBJ2-4, with a weak D call TRBD2 (5 bases). V lost 5 bases and J 0 bases, leaving 11 bases between the germline ends. The CDR3 runs 15 residues. DNA for the CDR3: TGTGCCAGCAGTACGGCAGGACTAGCCAAAAACATTCAGTACTTC. As protein: CASSTAGLAKNIQYF.

This chain links TRBV20-1 with TRBJ2-5; 8 bases are a match to TRBD2. CDR1 DFQATT and CDR2 SNEGSKA come from the germline V gene (reference sequence). J was trimmed by 3 bases and V by 2 bases; bases with no gene match: 5. The CDR3 has 14 amino acids. CDR3 DNA: TGCAGTGCTAGAACCGGGACTAGTGAAGAGACCCAGTACTTC. It is translated as CSARTGTSEETQYF.

This clonotype turned up a few times. This chain connects TRBV6-6 to TRBJ1-5; D is uncertain. CDR3 length: 14 residues. Per germline, CDR1 MNHNY and CDR2 SVGAGI (reference sequence). V shed 0 bases and J shed 5 bases, with 8 bases lying between them. CDR3 loop: CASSYSTRDQPQHF. As DNA, the CDR3 is TGTGCCAGCAGTTACTCGACTCGGGATCAGCCCCAGCATTTT.

Concerning this clonotype: A read error is likely here: a far larger clone is one base away. This chain links TRBV14 with TRBJ2-1; the match to TRBD1 covers 7 bases. The CDR3 is 13 amino acids. CDR1 is SGHDN, CDR2 FVKESK, per germline. Unmatched junction bases numbered 4, after V lost 3 bases and J lost 8 bases. The CDR3 sequence: CASSQDRYDEQFF. As DNA, the CDR3 is TGTGCCAGCAGCCAGGACAGGTACGATGAGCAGTTCTTC. Supplemented by reference TRBV14 and TRBJ2-1, the full variable domain reads EAGVTQFPSHSVIEKGQTVTLRCDPISGHDNLYWYRRVMGKEIKFLLHFVKESKQDESGMPNNRFLAERTGGTYSTLKVQPAELEDSGVYFCASSQDRYDEQFFGPGTRLTVL.

This clonotype came up a few times. This chain joins TRBV28 and TRBJ2-1; 10 bases are shared with TRBD1. The J call may not be correct, given that the DNA end is closer to TRBJ2-7. Germline CDR1 reads MDHEN; CDR2 reads SYDVKM. The CDR3 sequence is 17 residues long. The CDR3 DNA sequence: TGTGCCAGCAGTTTCCCCACCGGGACAGGGGCGTACAATGAGCAGTACTTC. It specifies CASSFPTGTGAYNEQYF.

This clonotype showed up just once. The chain is built from TRBV12-3 or TRBV12-4 and TRBJ2-3, with 9 bases that match TRBD2. The CDR3 spans 20 residues. V shed 3 bases and J 0 bases; nucleotides not matched to a gene: 16. The CDR3 loop is CASSLDDIWREGPSTDTQYF. The DNA of the CDR3 is TGTGCCAGCAGTTTGGATGATATTTGGCGGGAGGGGCCTAGCACAGATACGCAGTATTTT.

The V gene is TRBV11-2, the J gene TRBJ2-1; D is ambiguous. The length of the CDR3 is 14 residues. V shed 4 bases and J shed 7 bases, with 14 bases lying between them. The germline V gene has CDR1 SGHAT and CDR2 FQNNGV. In nucleotides, the CDR3 is TGTGCCAGCAGCTCATTGACACTGCCGAATGAGCAGTTCTTC. Residues: CASSSLTLPNEQFF.

In its sample, this clonotype was seen a few times. The chain joins TRBV12-3 or TRBV12-4 to TRBJ1-6; 8 bases match TRBD1. The trim removed 5 bases at V and 9 bases at J, leaving 6 bases unmatched. This CDR3 contains 14 residues. CDR3 in DNA: TGTGCCAGCAGTCCCGACAGGGGTAGTTCACCCCTCCACTTT. Amino acids: CASSPDRGSSPLHF.